These 20 T cell receptor beta chains came from one sample sequenced in a study of blood T cell repertoires in COVID-19. Generated by immunoSEQ multiplex PCR, the TCRdb table keeps only in-frame clones and is missing some. Of about 360,000 clones listed, more than 70% are singletons. The sequenced sample was peripheral blood. All receptors derive from a man aged 25-45 years with active or convalescent COVID-19.

In its sample, this clone was seen a few times. The J gene is TRBJ2-2, the V gene TRBV7-3; TRBD2 matches at 10 bases. Germline V gives CDR1 SGHTA, CDR2 FQGTGA. There are 16 residues in the CDR3. The trim removed 6 bases at V and 0 bases at J, leaving 4 bases unmatched. Here the CDR3 DNA reads TGTGCCAGCAGTCCCCTAGCGGGGGCGAACACCGGGGAGCTGTTTTTT. It encodes CASSPLAGANTGELFF.

The CDR3 DNA is TGTGCCAGCAGCCCACTAGCGGGGGGGCGACATACGCAGTATTTT. It codes for CASSPLAGGRHTQYF. The chain carries TRBV7-3 and TRBJ2-3; 13 bases map to TRBD2. Germline V gene sequence: CDR1 SGHTA, CDR2 FQGTGA. There are 15 residues in the CDR3. V lost 5 bases and J lost 7; bases outside the gene matches: 6.

The rearrangement links TRBV6-5 to TRBJ1-5; D call uncertain. This CDR3 is built from 13 residues. V shed 7 bases and J shed 7 bases, with 14 bases lying between them. Germline V CDR1 and CDR2: MNHEY, SVGAGI. The CDR3 protein is CASTGDPGQPQHF. The CDR3 nucleotides read TGTGCCAGCACCGGGGATCCCGGGCAGCCCCAGCATTTT.

There are a few counts of this clone. The chain couples TRBV2 to TRBJ1-1; 7 nucleotides line up with TRBD1. J lost 4 bases, V lost 6 bases, and 5 bases had no gene match. Germline assignment: CDR1 SNHLY and CDR2 FYNNEI. The CDR3 covers 13 residues. Here the CDR3 DNA reads TGTGCCAGCAGGTTCCAGGGGGTCACTGAAGCTTTCTTT. Its protein is CASRFQGVTEAFF.

The chain employs TRBV14 and TRBJ1-4, with D uncertain. CDR3 size: 14 residues. V shed 4 bases and J shed 7 bases, with 13 bases lying between them. CDR1 is SGHDN, CDR2 FVKESK, per germline. This chain's CDR3 is CASSLSRGVEKLFF. Written as DNA, the CDR3 is TGTGCCAGCAGCCTCTCCCGGGGTGTTGAAAAACTGTTTTTT.

The V call is TRBV5-1, the J call TRBJ2-2; TRBD1 aligns across 9 bases. Trimming at V came to 5 bases and at J to 0 bases, leaving 2 bases not matched to a gene. The CDR3 covers 15 residues. Germline V gene sequence: CDR1 SGHRS, CDR2 YFSETQ. CDR3 DNA: TGCGCCAGCAGTACAGGGGGCGCGAACACCGGGGAGCTGTTTTTT. This sequence encodes CASSTGGANTGELFF.

CDR3 DNA: TGTGCCAGCAGCCAAGATTTCCAGGACAGGGCCTATGGCTACACCTTC. Translating gives CASSQDFQDRAYGYTF. The chain is built from TRBV4-2 and TRBJ1-2; 8 nucleotides align to TRBD1. Trimming at V came to 0 bases and at J to 4 bases, leaving 7 bases not matched to a gene. The CDR3 has 16 residues. Looked up from germline, CDR1 is LGHNA and CDR2 is YNFKEQ.

The chain employs TRBV30 and TRBJ2-1; D unresolved. The CDR3 loop spans 12 amino acids. V shed 5 bases and J shed 5 bases, with 10 bases lying between them. Germline CDR1 is GTSNPN and CDR2 is SVGIG (reference sequence). The CDR3 loop reads CAWPGPNNEQFF. The CDR3 bases are TGTGCCTGGCCTGGCCCCAACAATGAGCAGTTCTTC.

The rearrangement links TRBV30 to TRBJ1-4; 7 bases agree with TRBD1. V was clipped by 0 bases and J by 10 bases; unmatched bases: 23. Germline CDR1 and CDR2: GTSNPN and SVGIG (reference sequence). This CDR3 spans 19 amino acids. CDR3 coding DNA: TGTGCCTGGAGTGTATGGGATATTGAGGGGGCAGGAGAAGATGGAAAACTGTTTTTT. Protein product: CAWSVWDIEGAGEDGKLFF.

This clone was counted once. This sequence joins TRBV3-1 (or the pseudogene TRBV3-2) and TRBJ1-1; no clear D gene. The V and J ends lost 8 bases and 1 base respectively, with 11 bases between them. Per germline, CDR1 LGHDT and CDR2 YNNKEL (reference sequence). The CDR3 extends over 13 amino acids. The CDR3 reads CASRVSRNTEAFF. In nucleotides, the CDR3 is TGTGCCAGCCGAGTCTCCCGGAACACTGAAGCTTTCTTT.

CDR3 nucleotide sequence: TGTGCCAGCAGTTCGGGACTAGCGGGAGGGCTAGCCAAAAACATTCAGTACTTC. Residues: CASSSGLAGGLAKNIQYF. The gene calls are TRBV28 and TRBJ2-4, with TRBD2 matching 16 bases. Germline V lookup: CDR1 MDHEN, CDR2 SYDVKM. J lost 0 bases, V lost 4 bases, and 3 bases had no gene match. This CDR3 has 18 residues.

The chain is built from TRBV7-9 and TRBJ2-1, with D hard to call. Trimming removed 10 bases from V and 6 bases from J, with 10 bases in between. CDR1 and CDR2 from the germline V gene are SEHNR and FQNEAQ (reference sequence). This CDR3 comprises 11 residues. The CDR3 loop is CATESINEQFF. The CDR3 DNA is TGTGCCACTGAGAGTATCAATGAGCAGTTCTTC.

This clone was seen a handful of times. The chain joins TRBV14 to TRBJ2-2, with 9 bases aligning to TRBD1. Germline V gives CDR1 SGHDN, CDR2 FVKESK. The CDR3 extends over 22 amino acids. With 0 bases clipped from V and 1 base from J, the junction kept 18 bases outside the gene matches. DNA of the CDR3: TGTGCCAGCAGCCAAGACAGGTGGGAACCGGGACAGGGATGGGTGAACACCGGGGAGCTGTTTTTT. As protein: CASSQDRWEPGQGWVNTGELFF.

J is TRBJ2-4 and V is TRBV6-1; 7 bases line up with TRBD1. Germline V CDR1 and CDR2: MNHNS, SASEGT. Trimming took 1 base from V and 0 from J; bases not matched to a gene: 12. The CDR3 totals 19 residues. CDR3 sequence (DNA): TGTGCCAGCAGTGAAGGGGGCCAGACAGGGCCTTTAGCCAAAAACATTCAGTACTTC. This sequence encodes CASSEGGQTGPLAKNIQYF.

This sequence joins TRBV4-2 and TRBJ1-2, with D unclear. The CDR3 runs to 15 residues. In germline, CDR1 is LGHNA, CDR2 YNFKEQ. The V end was cut by 0 bases, the J end by 0 bases, with 8 bases between. The CDR3 sequence: CASSQDQNTNYGYTF. Here the CDR3 DNA reads TGTGCCAGCAGCCAAGATCAGAATACTAACTATGGCTACACCTTC.

V and J are TRBV7-8 and TRBJ2-1; 12 nucleotides align to TRBD2. The V gene's germline CDR1 is SGHVS and CDR2 FQNEAQ. Germline trimming cut 5 bases from V and 5 bases from J; bases unmatched to any gene: 7. The CDR3 is made up of 16 amino acids. CDR3 region: CASSPRLAGADNEQFF. Here the CDR3 DNA reads TGTGCCAGCAGCCCTCGACTAGCGGGGGCGGACAATGAGCAGTTCTTC.

The chain uses TRBV19 and TRBJ1-2; D might be TRBD1 (5 bases). V lost 5 bases and J 6 bases, leaving 22 bases between the germline ends. CDR1 and CDR2 (germline): LNHDA, SQIVND (reference sequence). The CDR3 runs 16 residues. CDR3 loop: CASSVSPITGGNGYTF. The DNA for the CDR3 is TGTGCCAGTAGTGTATCACCGATTACAGGCGGGAATGGCTACACCTTC.

The chain joins TRBV9 to TRBJ1-3; no reliable D call. V dropped 0 bases and J dropped 8 bases, with 15 bases sitting between them. Germline lookup yields CDR1 SGDLS and CDR2 YYNGEE. The CDR3 contains 15 residues. The CDR3 coding sequence is TGTGCCAGCAGCGTAGGCGGTGATTTAGGTTACACCATATATTTT. Protein: CASSVGGDLGYTIYF.

This clone was seen a few times. The chain carries TRBV11-2 and TRBJ1-2; a possible D gene is TRBD1 (6 bases). Per germline, CDR1 SGHAT and CDR2 FQNNGV. CDR3 size: 14 residues. V was cut by 2 bases and J by 6 bases, with 13 bases left in between. CDR3 DNA sequence: TGTGCCAGCAGCTTAAATACAGGGATAGATGGCTACACCTTC. Protein sequence: CASSLNTGIDGYTF.

The chain joins TRBV6-5 to TRBJ1-4; D is uncertain. The CDR3 length is 13 residues. Trimming pared 5 bases from V and 10 bases from J, leaving 14 bases between. Germline-derived CDR1 and CDR2 are MNHEY and SVGAGI. Here the CDR3 reads CASSPDMLGKLFF. In nucleotides, the CDR3 is TGTGCCAGCAGTCCCGACATGCTGGGAAAACTGTTTTTT.